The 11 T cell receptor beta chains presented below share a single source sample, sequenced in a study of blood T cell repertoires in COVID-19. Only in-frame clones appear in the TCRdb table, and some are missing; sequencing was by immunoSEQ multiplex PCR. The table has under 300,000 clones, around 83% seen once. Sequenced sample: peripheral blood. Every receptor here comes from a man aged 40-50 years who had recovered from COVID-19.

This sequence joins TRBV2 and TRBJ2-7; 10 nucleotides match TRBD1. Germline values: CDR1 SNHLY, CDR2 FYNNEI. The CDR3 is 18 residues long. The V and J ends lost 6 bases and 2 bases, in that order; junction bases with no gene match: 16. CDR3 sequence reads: CASSVKVDPGQGPYEQYF. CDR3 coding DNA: TGTGCCAGCAGCGTAAAAGTCGACCCGGGACAGGGGCCCTACGAGCAGTACTTC.

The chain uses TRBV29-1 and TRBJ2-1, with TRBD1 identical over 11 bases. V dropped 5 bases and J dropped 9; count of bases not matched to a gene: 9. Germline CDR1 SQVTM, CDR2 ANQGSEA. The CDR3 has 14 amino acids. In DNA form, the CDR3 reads TGCAGCGTTAGGGACAGGGGGATTGATCCTGAGCAGTTCTTC. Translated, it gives CSVRDRGIDPEQFF.

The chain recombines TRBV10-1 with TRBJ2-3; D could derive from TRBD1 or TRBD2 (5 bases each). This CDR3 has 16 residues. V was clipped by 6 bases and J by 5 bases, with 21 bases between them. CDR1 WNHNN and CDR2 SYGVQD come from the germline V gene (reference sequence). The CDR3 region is CASSEGLAPGEDTQYF. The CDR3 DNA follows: TGCGCCAGCAGCGAGGGGCTAGCACCAGGAGAAGATACGCAGTATTTT.

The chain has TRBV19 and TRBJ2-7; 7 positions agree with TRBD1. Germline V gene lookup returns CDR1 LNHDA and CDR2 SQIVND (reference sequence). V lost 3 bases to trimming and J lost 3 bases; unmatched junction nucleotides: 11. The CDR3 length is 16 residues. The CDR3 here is CASSIQGDLLFYEQYF. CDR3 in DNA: TGTGCCAGTAGTATTCAGGGGGATCTTCTCTTCTACGAGCAGTACTTC.

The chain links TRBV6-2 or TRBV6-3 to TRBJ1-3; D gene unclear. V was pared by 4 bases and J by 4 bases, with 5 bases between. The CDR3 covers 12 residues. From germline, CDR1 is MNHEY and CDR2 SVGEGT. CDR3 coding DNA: TGTGCCAGCAGTTCCACAGGAAACACCATATATTTT. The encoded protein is CASSSTGNTIYF.

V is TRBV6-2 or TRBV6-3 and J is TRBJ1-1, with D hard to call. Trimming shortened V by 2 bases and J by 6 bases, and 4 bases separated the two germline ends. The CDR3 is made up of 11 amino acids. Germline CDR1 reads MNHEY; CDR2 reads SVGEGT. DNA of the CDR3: TGTGCCAGCAGTTACGGCTCTGAAGCTTTCTTT. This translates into CASSYGSEAFF.

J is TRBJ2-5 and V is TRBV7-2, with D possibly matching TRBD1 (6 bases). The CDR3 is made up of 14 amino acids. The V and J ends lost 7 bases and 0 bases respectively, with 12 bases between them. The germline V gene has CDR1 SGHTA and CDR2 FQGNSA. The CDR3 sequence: CASTRTGNQETQYF. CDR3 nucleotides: TGTGCCAGCACGAGAACAGGGAACCAAGAGACCCAGTACTTC.

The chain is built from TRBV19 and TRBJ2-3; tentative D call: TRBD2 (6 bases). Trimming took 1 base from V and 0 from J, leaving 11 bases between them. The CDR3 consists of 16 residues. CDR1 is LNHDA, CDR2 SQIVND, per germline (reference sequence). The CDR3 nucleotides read TGTGCCAGTAGTATAGGGGGGGACCCTAGCACAGATACGCAGTATTTT. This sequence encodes CASSIGGDPSTDTQYF.

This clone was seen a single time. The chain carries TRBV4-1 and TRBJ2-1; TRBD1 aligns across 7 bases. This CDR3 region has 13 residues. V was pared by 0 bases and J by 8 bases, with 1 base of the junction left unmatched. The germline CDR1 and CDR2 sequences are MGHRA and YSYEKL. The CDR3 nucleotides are TGCGCCAGCAGCCAAGAAGGGGGCGATGAGCAGTTCTTC. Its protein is CASSQEGGDEQFF.

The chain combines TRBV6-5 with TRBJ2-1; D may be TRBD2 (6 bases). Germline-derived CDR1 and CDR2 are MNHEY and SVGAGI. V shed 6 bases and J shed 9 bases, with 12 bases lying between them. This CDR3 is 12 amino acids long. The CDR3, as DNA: TGTGCCAGCAGGCGGGACCTCGCTGAGCAGTTCTTC. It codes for CASRRDLAEQFF.

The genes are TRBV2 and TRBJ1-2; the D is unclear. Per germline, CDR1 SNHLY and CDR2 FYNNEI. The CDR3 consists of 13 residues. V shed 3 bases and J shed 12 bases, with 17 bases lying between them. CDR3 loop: CASSETISPSNTF. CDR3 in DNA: TGTGCCAGCAGTGAGACCATTAGTCCTAGCAACACCTTC.